This TCR beta chain was obtained from a study of metastatic and nonmetastatic thyroid tumors. Every patient underwent thyroid surgery untreated. TCRdb recomputed clones from the PCR reads via MiXCR. The profile shows tens of thousands of clones, around a sixth of them singletons. This clone has a count of ten or more. CDR1 is DFQATT, CDR2 SNEGSKA, per germline (reference sequence). Trimming removed 3 bases from V and 4 bases from J; junction bases left unmatched: 5. The CDR3 runs to 14 residues. The TCR was taken from a female donor with papillary thyroid cancer or a benign thyroid nodule (not recorded which). Some clones in this sample may be carry-over from other donors' samples. The sample consisted of blood. This chain connects TRBV20-1 to TRBJ2-1; 8 bases align to TRBD2. The CDR3 protein is CSASLGGRYNEQFF. The CDR3 DNA sequence: TGCAGTGCTAGTTTGGGCGGGAGGTACAATGAGCAGTTCTTC.